This TCR beta chain was sequenced in a study of shared clonotypes between healthy human individuals. Study at large: Researchers assigned three CD4 naive, three CD4 memory, two CD8 naive and one CD8 memory plate to each donor.

CDR1 and CDR2 from the germline V gene are MDHEN and SYDVKM. The CDR3 spans 14 residues. After removal of 6 bases from V and 3 bases from J, the junction contained 7 bases not matched to a gene. Authors' processing steps: Junction-only sequences without quality scores came from ImmunoSEQ, so filtering differed. Sequencing was performed with immunoSEQ multiplex PCR; in TCRdb, only in-frame clones are kept and a portion is missing. V, J and clone size are taken as reported in that table, and D and trimming were inferred from the DNA itself. The profile shows approximately 2.5 million clones, over 85% of them singletons. Points on this clone: Its target is not known.

From CD4+ cells came CD45RA+ naive and CD45RA-negative memory subsets. Whole-study results and caveats: All-four-donor shared clonotypes had higher generation probabilities than non-shared clonotypes did.

This TCR was recovered from a man younger than 30 in good health. Sequencing was done on a sample of naive CD4+ T cells sorted from blood. Subset defined: CD45RA+ positively selected. V is TRBV28 and J is TRBJ2-7; 8 positions agree with TRBD1. CDR3 residues: CASSRPGQDYEQYF. CDR3 DNA sequence: TGTGCCAGCAGCCGCCCGGGACAGGACTACGAGCAGTACTTC.